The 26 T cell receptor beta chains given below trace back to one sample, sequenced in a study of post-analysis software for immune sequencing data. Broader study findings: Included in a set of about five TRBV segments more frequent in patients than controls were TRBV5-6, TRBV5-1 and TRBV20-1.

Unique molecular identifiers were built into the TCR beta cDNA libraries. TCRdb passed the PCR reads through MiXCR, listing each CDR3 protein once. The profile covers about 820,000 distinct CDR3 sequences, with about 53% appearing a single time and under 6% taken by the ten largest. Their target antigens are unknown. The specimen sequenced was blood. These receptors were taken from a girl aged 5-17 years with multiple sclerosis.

The CDR3 region has the DNA TGTGCCAGCAGCCAAATAGGTGGACAAGAAAATGAAAAACTGTTTTTT. Translation gives CASSQIGGQENEKLFF. The rearrangement links TRBV14 to TRBJ1-4, with a possible D match to TRBD1 (5 bases). Germline loops: CDR1 SGHDN, CDR2 FVKESK. The V end was cut by 2 bases, the J end by 5 bases, with 15 bases between. The CDR3 spans 16 residues.

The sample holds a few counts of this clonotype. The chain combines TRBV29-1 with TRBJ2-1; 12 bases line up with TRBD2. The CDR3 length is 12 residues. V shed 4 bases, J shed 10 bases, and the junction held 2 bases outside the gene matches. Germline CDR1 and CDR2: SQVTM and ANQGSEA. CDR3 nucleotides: TGCAGCGTTGGACTAGCGGGAGTAGAGCAGTTCTTC. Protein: CSVGLAGVEQFF.

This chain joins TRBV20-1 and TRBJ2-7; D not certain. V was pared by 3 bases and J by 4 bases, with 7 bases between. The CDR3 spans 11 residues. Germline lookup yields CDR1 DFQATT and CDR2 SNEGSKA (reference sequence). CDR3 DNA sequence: TGCAGTGCTAGGCTAAAATACGAGCAGTACTTC. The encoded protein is CSARLKYEQYF.

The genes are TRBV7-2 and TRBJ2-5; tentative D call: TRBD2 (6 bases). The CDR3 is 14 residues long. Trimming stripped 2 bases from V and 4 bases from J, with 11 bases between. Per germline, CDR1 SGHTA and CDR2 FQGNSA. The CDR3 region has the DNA TGTGCCAGCAGCTTAATCCCGACTAGAGAGACCCAGTACTTC. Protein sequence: CASSLIPTRETQYF.

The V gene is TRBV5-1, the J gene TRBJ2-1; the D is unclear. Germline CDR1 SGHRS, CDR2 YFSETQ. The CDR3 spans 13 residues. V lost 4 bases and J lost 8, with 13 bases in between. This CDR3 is CASSPTLHDEQFF. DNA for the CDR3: TGCGCCAGCAGCCCCACCCTACACGATGAGCAGTTCTTC.

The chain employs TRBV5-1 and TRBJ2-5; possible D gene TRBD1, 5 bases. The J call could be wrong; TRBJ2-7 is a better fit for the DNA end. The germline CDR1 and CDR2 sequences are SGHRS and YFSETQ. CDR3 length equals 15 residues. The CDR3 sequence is CASSLGQLETYEQYF. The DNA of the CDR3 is TGCGCCAGCAGCTTGGGACAGCTAGAAACCTACGAGCAGTACTTC.

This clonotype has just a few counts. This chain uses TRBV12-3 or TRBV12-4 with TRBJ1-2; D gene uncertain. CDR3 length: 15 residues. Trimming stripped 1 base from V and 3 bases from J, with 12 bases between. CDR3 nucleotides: TGTGCCAGCAGTTTAGGTTCAGGCAGTTACTATGGCTACACCTTC. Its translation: CASSLGSGSYYGYTF.

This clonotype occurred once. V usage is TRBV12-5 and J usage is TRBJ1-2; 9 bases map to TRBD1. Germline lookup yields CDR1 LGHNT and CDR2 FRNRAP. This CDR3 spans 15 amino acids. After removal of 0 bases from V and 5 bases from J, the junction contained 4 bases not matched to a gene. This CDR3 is CASGLVLGTGYGYTF. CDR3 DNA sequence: TGTGCTAGTGGTTTGGTACTCGGGACAGGGTATGGCTACACCTTC.

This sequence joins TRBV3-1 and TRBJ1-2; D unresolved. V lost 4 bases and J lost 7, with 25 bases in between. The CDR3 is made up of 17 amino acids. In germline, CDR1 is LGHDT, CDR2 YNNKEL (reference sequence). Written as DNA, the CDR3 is TGTGCCAGCAGCCCGCGGGGAGTTCGGGGAAATGCAGGTGGCTACACCTTC. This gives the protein CASSPRGVRGNAGGYTF. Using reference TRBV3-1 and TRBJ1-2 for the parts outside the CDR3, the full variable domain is DTAVSQTPKYLVTQMGNDKSIKCEQNLGHDTMYWYKQDSKKFLKIMFSYNNKELIINETVPNRFSPKSPDKAHLNLHINSLELGDSAVYFCASSPRGVRGNAGGYTFGSGTRLTVV.

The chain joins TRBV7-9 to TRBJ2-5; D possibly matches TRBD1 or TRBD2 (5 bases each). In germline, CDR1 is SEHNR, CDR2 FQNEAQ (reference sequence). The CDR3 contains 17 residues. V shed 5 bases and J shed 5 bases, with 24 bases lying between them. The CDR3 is CASSTDAGALRRETQYF. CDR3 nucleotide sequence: TGTGCCAGCAGCACTGACGCCGGGGCTTTAAGACGGGAGACCCAGTACTTC.

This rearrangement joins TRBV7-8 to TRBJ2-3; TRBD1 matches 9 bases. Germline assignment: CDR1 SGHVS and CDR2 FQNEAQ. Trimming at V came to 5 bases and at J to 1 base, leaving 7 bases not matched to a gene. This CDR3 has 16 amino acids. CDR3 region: CASSPQGALGTDTQYF. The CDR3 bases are TGTGCCAGCAGCCCACAGGGGGCGCTGGGCACAGATACGCAGTATTTT.

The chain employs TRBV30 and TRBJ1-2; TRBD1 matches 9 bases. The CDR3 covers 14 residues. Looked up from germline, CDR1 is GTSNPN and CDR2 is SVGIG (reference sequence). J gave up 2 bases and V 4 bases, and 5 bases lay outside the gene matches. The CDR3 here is CAWTTGTGNYGYTF. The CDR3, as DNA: TGTGCCTGGACTACCGGGACAGGGAACTATGGCTACACCTTC.

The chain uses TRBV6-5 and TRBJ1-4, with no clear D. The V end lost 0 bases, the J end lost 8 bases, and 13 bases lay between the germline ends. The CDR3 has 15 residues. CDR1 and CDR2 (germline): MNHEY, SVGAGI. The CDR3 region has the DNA TGTGCCAGCAGTTACTCCCCCGGCGGTACGGAAAAACTGTTTTTT. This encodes CASSYSPGGTEKLFF.

This CDR3 reads CASSSPGRLANYGYTF. In nucleotides, the CDR3 is TGTGCCAGCAGCTCCCCCGGCAGGCTAGCTAACTATGGCTACACCTTC. The chain carries TRBV11-2 and TRBJ1-2; D gene uncertain. With 4 bases removed from V and 0 bases from J, the gap between germline ends came to 15 bases. The CDR3 contains 16 residues. Looked up from germline, CDR1 is SGHAT and CDR2 is FQNNGV.

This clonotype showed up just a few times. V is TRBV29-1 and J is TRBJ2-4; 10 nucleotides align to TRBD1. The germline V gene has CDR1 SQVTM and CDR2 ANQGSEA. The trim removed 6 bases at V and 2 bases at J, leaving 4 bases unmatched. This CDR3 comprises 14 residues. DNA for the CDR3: TGCAGCGTGGGGACAGGGGTGTCCAAAAACATTCAGTACTTC. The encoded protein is CSVGTGVSKNIQYF. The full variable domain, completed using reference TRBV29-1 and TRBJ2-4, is SAVISQKPSRDICQRGTSLTIQCQVDSQVTMMFWYRQQPGQSLTLIATANQGSEATYESGFVIDKFPISRPNLTFSTLTVSNMSPEDSSIYLCSVGTGVSKNIQYFGAGTRLSVL.

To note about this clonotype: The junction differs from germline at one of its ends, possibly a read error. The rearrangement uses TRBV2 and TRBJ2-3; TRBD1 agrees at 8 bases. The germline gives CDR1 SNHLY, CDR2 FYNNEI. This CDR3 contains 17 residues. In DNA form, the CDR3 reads TGTGCCAGCAGAAAATACCGGGACAGGACGGAGTTCGGTACGCAATATTTT. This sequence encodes CASRKYRDRTEFGTQYF. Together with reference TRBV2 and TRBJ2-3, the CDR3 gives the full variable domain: EPEVTQTPSHQVTQMGQEVILRCVPISNHLYFYWYRQILGQKVEFLVSFYNNEISEKSEIFDDQFSVERPDGSNFTLKIRSTKLEDSAMYFCASRKYRDRTEFGTQYFGPGTRLTVL.

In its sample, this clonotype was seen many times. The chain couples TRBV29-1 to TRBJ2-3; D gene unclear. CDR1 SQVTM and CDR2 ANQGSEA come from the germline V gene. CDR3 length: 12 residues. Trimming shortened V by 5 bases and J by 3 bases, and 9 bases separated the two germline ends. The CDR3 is CSVLQRTDTQYF. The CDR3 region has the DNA TGCAGCGTTTTGCAGAGAACAGATACGCAGTATTTT.

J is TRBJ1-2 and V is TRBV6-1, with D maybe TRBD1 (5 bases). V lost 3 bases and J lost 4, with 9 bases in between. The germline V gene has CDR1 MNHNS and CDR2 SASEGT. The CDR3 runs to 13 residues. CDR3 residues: CASSDQGFYGYTF. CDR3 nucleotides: TGTGCCAGCAGTGACCAGGGTTTCTATGGCTACACCTTC.

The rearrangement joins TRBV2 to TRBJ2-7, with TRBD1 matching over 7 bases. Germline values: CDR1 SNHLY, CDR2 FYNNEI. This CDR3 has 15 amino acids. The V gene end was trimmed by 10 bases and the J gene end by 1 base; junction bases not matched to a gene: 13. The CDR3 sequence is CATYSRDSVSYEQYF. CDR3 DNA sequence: TGTGCCACCTACTCCCGGGACAGTGTATCCTACGAGCAGTACTTC.

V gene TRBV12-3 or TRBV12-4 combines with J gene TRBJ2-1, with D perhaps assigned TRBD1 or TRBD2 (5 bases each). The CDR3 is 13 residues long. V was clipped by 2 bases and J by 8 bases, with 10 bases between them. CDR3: CASSLWDGDEQFF. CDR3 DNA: TGTGCCAGCAGTTTATGGGACGGGGATGAGCAGTTCTTC.

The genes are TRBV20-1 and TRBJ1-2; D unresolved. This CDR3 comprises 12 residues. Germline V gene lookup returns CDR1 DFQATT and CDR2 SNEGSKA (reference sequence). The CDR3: CSARPSLYGYTF. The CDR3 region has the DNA TGCAGCGCCCGGCCAAGTCTCTATGGCTACACCTTC.

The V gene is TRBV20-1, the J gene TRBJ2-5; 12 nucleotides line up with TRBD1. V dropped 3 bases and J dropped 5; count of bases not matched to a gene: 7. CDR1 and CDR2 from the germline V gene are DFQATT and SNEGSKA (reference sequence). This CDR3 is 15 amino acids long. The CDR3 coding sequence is TGCAGTGCTAGCCCCGGGACAGGGGGCACCGAGACCCAGTACTTC. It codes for CSASPGTGGTETQYF.

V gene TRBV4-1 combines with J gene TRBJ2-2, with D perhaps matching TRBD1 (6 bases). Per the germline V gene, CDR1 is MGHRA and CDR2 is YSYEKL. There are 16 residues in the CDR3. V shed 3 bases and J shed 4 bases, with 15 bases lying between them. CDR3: CASSQVRGAGTGELFF. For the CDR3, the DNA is TGCGCCAGCAGCCAGGTCAGGGGTGCGGGCACCGGGGAGCTGTTTTTT.

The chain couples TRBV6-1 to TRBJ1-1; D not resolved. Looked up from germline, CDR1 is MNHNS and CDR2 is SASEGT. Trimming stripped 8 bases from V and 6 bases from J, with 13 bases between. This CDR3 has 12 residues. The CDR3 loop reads CASGFWTAEAFF. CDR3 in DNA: TGTGCCAGCGGGTTTTGGACCGCTGAAGCTTTCTTT.

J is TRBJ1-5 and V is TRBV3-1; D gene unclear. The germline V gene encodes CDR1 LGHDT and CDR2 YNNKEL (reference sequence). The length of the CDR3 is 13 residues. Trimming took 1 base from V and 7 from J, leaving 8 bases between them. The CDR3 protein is CASSQGEYQPQHF. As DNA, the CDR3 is TGTGCCAGCAGCCAAGGAGAATACCAGCCCCAGCATTTT.

CDR3 residues: CASEGGGIVKDYNEQFF. The CDR3, as DNA: TGCGCCAGCGAAGGAGGGGGGATCGTTAAAGATTACAATGAGCAGTTCTTC. This chain joins TRBV5-1 and TRBJ2-1; D could derive from TRBD1 or TRBD2 (6 bases each). Germline CDR1 and CDR2: SGHRS and YFSETQ. Trimming shortened V by 7 bases and J by 4 bases, and 24 bases separated the two germline ends. The CDR3 is 17 amino acids.